The sequence of this T cell receptor beta chain was determined in a study of shared clonotypes between healthy human individuals (dated by TCRdb to the early 2020s). For the wider study: The cohort comprised a couple of women and a few men aged 18 to 49 years. Leukapheresis yielded between about 0.85 and 10 billion PBMCs per donor. For each donor, CD4 naive and CD4 memory were each run on three plates, CD8 naive on two plates, and CD8 memory on one plate. To increase sequencing depth and limit assay-specific biases, TCR repertoire library preparation and sequencing were carried out by different laboratories using diverse techniques. The study deeply sequenced blood TCR repertoires of five healthy adults to estimate repertoire size and the extent of clonotype sharing between individuals. Overall study outcomes, separate from this receptor: Compared with non-shared clonotypes, the clonotypes found in all four sorted-subset donors had higher generation probabilities. Because the study included a small number of donors, the genetic and exposure-history diversity represented was limited. Pairwise subsampling indicated that sequencing depth was expected to affect the degree of clonotype sharing among donors. Rarefaction of sorted-subset datasets indicated incomplete sequencing despite the large sequencing depth. Sampling was restricted to blood, and TCR repertoires in tissues likely differ from the TCR repertoires found in blood. When several donors were compared, the shared fraction of clonotypes was about 5.5% for naive CD4, 3.5% to 4% for naive CD8, 2% to 2.5% for memory CD4, and 0.35% to 0.5% for memory CD8. Estimated clonotype richness was generally larger for naive than for memory subsets.

For this clone: Its binding antigen is unknown. No base-level quality is on record; no much larger clone is a single base apart.

The germline V gene provides CDR1 MDHEN and CDR2 SYDVKM. Spanning cysteine to phenylalanine, the CDR3 consists of 15 amino acids. The retained sequence is limited to the CDR3, 45 bases, with the frame set at the first base. Trimmed from V: 9 bases; trimmed from J: 1 base; junction bases lacking a gene match: 7. Healthy HIV-negative adults with no recently reported acute infections or vaccinations were included as donors. Every donor was a Caucasian adult living in Nashville, Tennessee, USA. CD4+ T cells were enriched by magnetic negative selection; naive cells were then positively selected on CD45RA, and the negative fraction formed the memory subset. Blood was collected by leukapheresis, and PBMCs were isolated by Ficoll-Histopaque density gradient centrifugation and then cryopreserved in liquid nitrogen vapor phase. Purity and quantity of every magnetically sorted T cell population were checked by analytical flow cytometry. Genomic DNA was isolated from every sorted fraction and measured by UV absorbance on a Nanodrop 2000c.

Using the deep immunoSEQ assay, TCR CDR3 regions were amplified from genomic DNA by multiplex PCR. Extracted genomic DNA from each cell subset was distributed evenly across all wells of several immunoSEQ 96-well plates, and each plate was treated as a replicate. Each replicate PCR for sorted subsets received about 210 ng genomic DNA, equal to roughly 33,000 T cell genomes. The purified libraries were quantified using a Qubit 3.0 fluorometer, sized with a Bioanalyzer 2100, and then quantified again using the KAPA Library Quantification kit. A separate single-read 150-cycle Illumina NextSeq 550 flow cell was used to sequence each immunoSEQ 96-well plate. Per the source publication's procedure: Because the immunoSEQ output included only junctional sequences and no quality scores, the filtering could not be the same as the filtering used for full-length reads. Sequences were annotated with PyIR, a Python wrapper for IgBLAST v1.9, using IMGT germline references to assign V/J genes and CDR3. Reads were removed for weak V/J assignments (E-value above 1e-6), missing CDR3, stop codons, out-of-frame junctions, or ambiguous translated residues. V3J clonotypes were defined by identical inferred V gene, J gene, and CDR3 amino acid sequence. The percentage overlap between two repertoires was calculated by dividing the number of shared unique clonotypes by the size of the smaller repertoire. Richness of each repertoire was evaluated using RTK rarefaction, the Chao1 estimator, and Recon v2.1 estimates of unobserved clonotypes. For all TCRbeta clonotypes obtained by the gDNA method from a few donors, generation probabilities were computed with OLGA. In TCRdb, the immuneACCESS table is reduced to in-frame sequences with V and J assigned. These tables do not hold every clone; where another copy was compared, an unresolved V gene accounts for under half, and the others remain unexplained. The V and J calls and clone size were taken over from that table, and D and trimming were inferred from the DNA. This sample is represented by more than 2,000,000 clones; around nine tenths of them were singletons. The ten biggest clones cover roughly 0.13% of the sample.

This TCR was recovered from a young man in good health. The rearranged segments are TRBV28 and TRBJ2-1, with 9 junctional bases fitting TRBD1. The sequenced sample consisted of naive CD4+ T cells sorted from blood. The label giving this sample's cell subset or site can be read as: CD45RA+ positively selected. The CDR3 in this case is CASRDGTGSYNEQFF. At the DNA level, the sequence is TGTGCCAGTCGAGACGGGACAGGGTCCTACAATGAGCAGTTCTTC.